This T cell receptor (beta chain) was captured by sequencing in a study of spatial heterogeneity in lung cancer. This CDR3 comprises 16 residues. The V segment lost 4 bases and the J segment 3 bases; nucleotides outside the gene matches: 6. Looked up from germline, CDR1 is ENHRY and CDR2 is SYGVKD. About this clonotype: Its specificity is not known. Since the library was made to target alpha chains, this beta chain is a stray read and its abundance is not meaningful.

Time point here: sample taken at primary tumor resection. The donor population consisted of some 72 patients with untreated, early-stage non-small cell lung cancer. Unsorted tumor, nontumor lung tissue or cryopreserved PBMC supplied the whole RNA. The study, taken as a whole, reports: Mutation tallies in tumors tracked expanded intratumoral alpha and beta TCR counts.

Single TCR cDNA molecules each had their own unique molecular identifier. In TCRdb, the 5' RACE reads were re-called with MiXCR into one record per CDR3 protein. The sample has about 2,800 distinct CDR3 sequences, less than 14% seen once. The sample here was lung tumor tissue, taken at surgery. The J gene is TRBJ2-1, the V gene TRBV10-3, with 10 bases aligning to TRBD2. The receptor was derived from a male donor with early-stage non-small cell lung cancer. In nucleotides, the CDR3 is TGTGCCATCAGTGCTTCTAGCGGGGGCCTCTACAATGAGCAGTTCTTC. It specifies CAISASSGGLYNEQFF.